This TCR beta chain was observed in a study of cytomegalovirus exposure and HLA in healthy donors. As for the donors, each was a healthy bone marrow donor. This PCR relied on a set of 60 Vbeta primers and 13 Jbeta primers. Method: immunoSEQ multiplex PCR; TCRdb's copy keeps in-frame clones and lacks some. This repertoire shows approximately 100,000 clones, approximately 86% found once; its top ten account for approximately 10%. The CDR3 contains 16 residues. The J segment lost 0 bases and the V segment lost 3 bases, leaving 10 bases of the junction unmatched. CDR1 and CDR2 (germline): SQVTM, ANQGSEA. The source of this sequence is a man aged 30 to 45 in good health and CMV-seropositive. The V gene is TRBV29-1, the J gene TRBJ1-1, with TRBD1 matching over 7 bases. The sequencing input was PBMCs. CDR3 amino acids: CSVDNRGRDLNTEAFF. DNA of the CDR3: TGCAGCGTTGACAACAGGGGCCGGGACTTGAACACTGAAGCTTTCTTT.